This TCR beta chain comes out of a study of blood T cell repertoires in COVID-19. Study in general: Samples representing acute and convalescent COVID-19 were sourced from the United States, Italy and Spain.

Authors' processing steps: Cell counts per sample came from amplifying reference gene primers. The protocol was immunoSEQ multiplex PCR, while the TCRdb copy is restricted to in-frame clones and leaves out a portion. The DNA was the basis for D and trimming; V, J and clone size are from that table. The sample yields around 300,000 clones, 80% to 90% seen once. Trimming at V came to 5 bases and at J to 7 bases, leaving 6 bases not matched to a gene. The CDR3 has 14 residues. The germline V gene encodes CDR1 MNHEY and CDR2 SMNVEV (reference sequence). The origin of this receptor is a woman aged 30 to 39 with active or convalescent COVID-19. The source material was peripheral blood. The chain recombines TRBV27 with TRBJ2-1; 9 bases match TRBD1. The CDR3 is CASSAGTGINEQFF. Written as DNA, the CDR3 is TGTGCCAGCAGTGCCGGGACAGGGATAAATGAGCAGTTCTTC.